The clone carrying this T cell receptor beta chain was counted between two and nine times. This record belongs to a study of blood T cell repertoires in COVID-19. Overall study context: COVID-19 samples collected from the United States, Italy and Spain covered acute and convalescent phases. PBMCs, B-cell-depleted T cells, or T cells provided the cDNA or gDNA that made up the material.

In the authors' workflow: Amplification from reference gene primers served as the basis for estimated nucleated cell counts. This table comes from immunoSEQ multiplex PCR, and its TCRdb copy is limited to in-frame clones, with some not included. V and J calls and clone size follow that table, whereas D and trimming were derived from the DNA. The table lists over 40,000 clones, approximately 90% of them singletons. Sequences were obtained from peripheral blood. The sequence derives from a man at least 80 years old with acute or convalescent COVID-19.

The CDR3 DNA follows: TGTGCCAGCAACAGGGGGCTTAGCGGGGAGCTGTTTTTT. It specifies CASNRGLSGELFF. V is TRBV12-3 or TRBV12-4 and J is TRBJ2-2, with 9 bases aligning to TRBD1. This CDR3 region has 13 residues. J was trimmed by 7 bases and V by 7 bases; bases with no gene match: 4.